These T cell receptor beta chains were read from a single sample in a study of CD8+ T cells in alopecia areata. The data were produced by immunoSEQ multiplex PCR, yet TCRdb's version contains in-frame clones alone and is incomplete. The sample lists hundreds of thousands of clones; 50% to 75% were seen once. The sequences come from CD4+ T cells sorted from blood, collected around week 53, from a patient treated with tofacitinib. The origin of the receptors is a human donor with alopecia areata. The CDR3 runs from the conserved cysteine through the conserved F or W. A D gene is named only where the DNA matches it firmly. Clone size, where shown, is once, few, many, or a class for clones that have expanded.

CASRATGGSGYTF	TGTGCCAGCAGAGCGACAGGGGGTAGTGGCTACACCTTC	TRBJ1-2	TRBV27	many	13	TRBD1
CASSQGRGQGATYEQYF	TGTGCCAGCAGCCAAGGGCGGGGACAGGGGGCCACCTACGAGCAGTACTTC	TRBJ2-7	TRBV5-4	few	17	TRBD1
CASSPGQGGQPQHF	TGCGCCAGCAGCCCAGGACAGGGAGGTCAGCCCCAGCATTTT	TRBJ1-5	TRBV5-1	-	14	TRBD1
CSAPRGNNEQFF	TGCAGCGCCCCGCGGGGGAACAATGAGCAGTTCTTC	TRBJ2-1	TRBV29-1	-	12	TRBD2
CSVEASGANVLTF	TGCAGCGTTGAAGCCTCTGGGGCCAACGTCCTGACTTTC	TRBJ2-6	TRBV29-1	-	13	-
CSVTGTSGGNEQFF	TGCAGCGTCACCGGGACTAGCGGGGGTAATGAGCAGTTCTTC	TRBJ2-1	TRBV29-1	few	14	TRBD2
CSVEIQGADTQYF	TGCAGCGTTGAAATTCAGGGAGCAGATACGCAGTATTTT	TRBJ2-3	TRBV29-1	-	13	-
CSVRGVSYGYTF	TGCAGCGTCCGGGGCGTAAGCTATGGCTACACCTTC	TRBJ1-2	TRBV29-1	few	12	-
CSVGSTGASGANVLTF	TGCAGCGTCGGTTCTACAGGGGCCTCTGGGGCCAACGTCCTGACTTTC	TRBJ2-6	TRBV29-1	few	16	TRBD1
CASSLEAPGGEQFF	TGCGCCAGCAGCCTGGAGGCCCCTGGGGGGGAGCAGTTCTTC	TRBJ2-1	TRBV5-1	-	14	-
CASSVVLAGTGELFF	TGTGCCAGCAGCGTAGTTCTAGCGGGGACCGGGGAGCTGTTTTTT	TRBJ2-2	TRBV9	-	15	TRBD2
CASSPARGASGVNSPLHF	TGCGCCAGCAGCCCCGCGCGGGGTGCCTCGGGAGTTAATTCACCCCTCCACTTT	TRBJ1-6	TRBV4-3	few	18	-
CASSYTATNEKLFF	TGTGCCAGCAGTTACACAGCAACTAATGAAAAACTGTTTTTT	TRBJ1-4	TRBV6-5	-	14	-
CAWSAQGSSQPQHF	TGTGCCTGGAGTGCACAGGGGTCCAGTCAGCCCCAGCATTTT	TRBJ1-5	TRBV30	-	14	TRBD1
CASSSTTGTYGYTF	TGTGCCAGCAGCTCCACGACAGGGACCTATGGCTACACCTTC	TRBJ1-2	TRBV7-7	-	14	TRBD1
CASSLEGYEQYF	TGCGCCAGCAGTTTGGAGGGCTACGAGCAGTACTTC	TRBJ2-7	TRBV5-1	-	12	-
CASAPGHSYNEQFF	TGTGCTAGTGCCCCGGGACACAGCTACAATGAGCAGTTCTTC	TRBJ2-1	TRBV12-5	few	14	-
CASSHGQSNQPQHF	TGTGCCAGCAGCCACGGACAGAGCAATCAGCCCCAGCATTTT	TRBJ1-5	TRBV7-9	-	14	-
CASTKGVSYGYTF	TGTGCCAGCACCAAGGGGGTGAGCTATGGCTACACCTTC	TRBJ1-2	TRBV6-5	once	13	-
CASSAGAANSGNTIYF	TGTGCCAGCAGCGCCGGAGCGGCCAACTCTGGAAACACCATATATTTT	TRBJ1-3	TRBV9	-	16	-
CASSLGGRTGNSPLHF	TGTGCCAGCAGCTTGGGAGGAAGGACGGGTAATTCACCCCTCCACTTT	TRBJ1-6	TRBV5-4	-	16	-
CASGLMTGETQYF	TGTGCTAGTGGTCTTATGACCGGAGAGACCCAGTACTTC	TRBJ2-5	TRBV12-5	once	13	-
CAWSVRAEAFF	TGTGCCTGGAGTGTACGAGCTGAAGCTTTCTTT	TRBJ1-1	TRBV30	-	11	-
CASGLLAGGLYNEQFF	TGTGCTAGTGGTTTGCTAGCGGGGGGCCTATACAATGAGCAGTTCTTC	TRBJ2-1	TRBV12-5	-	16	TRBD2
CASSGGQSTDTQYF	TGCGCCAGCAGCGGGGGACAGAGCACAGATACGCAGTATTTT	TRBJ2-3	TRBV5-1	few	14	TRBD1
CAISDRTGSSGGELFF	TGTGCCATCAGTGACCGGACAGGTAGTAGCGGCGGGGAGCTGTTTTTT	TRBJ2-2	TRBV10-3	-	16	-
CAWSGKLTGGYGYTF	TGTGCCTGGAGTGGTAAATTAACAGGGGGCTATGGCTACACCTTC	TRBJ1-2	TRBV30	-	15	TRBD1
CASKGGEGRPPLHF	TGTGCCAGCAAGGGTGGTGAAGGGAGACCACCCCTCCACTTT	TRBJ1-6	TRBV27	-	14	-